This T cell receptor beta chain was identified in a study of identifying expanded T cells in peripheral blood. Healthy donors had no documented immune events, such as infections, while sampled. Comments on this clone: Its matching antigen is unknown.

Germline lookup yields CDR1 SGHNT and CDR2 YENEEA. The V gene end was trimmed by 5 bases and the J gene end by 1 base; junction bases not matched to a gene: 9. The CDR3 sequence is 17 residues long. TCRdb's table, derived via immunoSEQ multiplex PCR, lists solely in-frame clones and lacks some. The table lists around 100,000 clones, approximately 90% of them singletons. Overall study findings and caveats: Technical replicates showed around 1.3 changed clones; roughly two weeks approximately 16; four weeks 19. Across healthy donors, higher total template counts meant significantly greater roughly two-week count variance.

The specimen was blood. This chain uses TRBV11-3 with TRBJ2-4, with 9 positions matching TRBD2. The TCR sequence derives from a person aged 18-70 years in good health. CDR3 loop: CASSGRGGREAKNIQYF. Here the CDR3 DNA reads TGTGCCAGCAGCGGGCGGGGGGGTCGTGAGGCCAAAAACATTCAGTACTTC.